The 17 T cell receptor beta chains below all came from one sample that was sequenced in a study of blood T cell repertoires in COVID-19. Repertoires were generated with immunoSEQ multiplex PCR, while TCRdb's copy carries only in-frame clones and drops some. Among fewer than 450,000 clones, approximately 90% were seen once, and the ten largest hold over 10%. Sequencing input: peripheral blood. These receptor sequences come from a woman aged 45-60 years with COVID-19, enrolled during active disease.

Only one count was recorded for this clone. This rearrangement joins TRBV9 to TRBJ1-2; D ambiguous. The CDR3 covers 13 residues. V gave up 4 bases and J gave up 0 bases, with 7 bases separating them. The germline gives CDR1 SGDLS, CDR2 YYNGEE. The CDR3 protein is CASSPATNYGYTF. DNA for the CDR3: TGTGCCAGCAGCCCAGCGACTAACTATGGCTACACCTTC.

The CDR3 loop is CASSQEATGNEKLFF. The DNA of the CDR3 is TGTGCCAGCAGCCAAGAGGCGACGGGGAATGAAAAACTGTTTTTT. The J gene is TRBJ1-4, the V gene TRBV3-1 (or the pseudogene TRBV3-2); D remains ambiguous. The V and J ends lost 0 bases and 5 bases respectively, with 10 bases between them. The germline V gene encodes CDR1 LGHDT and CDR2 YNNKEL (reference sequence). The CDR3 covers 15 residues.

V gene TRBV5-1 combines with J gene TRBJ2-7, with D maybe TRBD1 (6 bases). Deletions cut 4 bases from V and 3 bases from J, with 14 bases between. The CDR3 totals 14 residues. CDR1 SGHRS and CDR2 YFSETQ come from the germline V gene. CDR3 amino acids: CASSEGTGLYEQYF. The DNA for the CDR3 is TGCGCCAGCAGCGAGGGAACAGGGCTCTACGAGCAGTACTTC. Drawing the rest from reference TRBV5-1 and TRBJ2-7, the complete variable domain is KAGVTQTPRYLIKTRGQQVTLSCSPISGHRSVSWYQQTPGQGLQFLFEYFSETQRNKGNFPGRFSGRQFSNSRSEMNVSTLELGDSALYLCASSEGTGLYEQYFGPGTRLTVT.

The V call is TRBV5-4, the J call TRBJ2-2; 13 bases fit TRBD2. Germline trimming cut 4 bases from V and 6 bases from J; bases unmatched to any gene: 6. The CDR3 length is 16 residues. The germline CDR1 and CDR2 sequences are SGHNT and YYREEE (reference sequence). The CDR3 bases are TGTGCCAGCAGCCCAACTAGCGGGGGGGCGGCCGGGGAGCTGTTTTTT. It encodes CASSPTSGGAAGELFF. Full variable domain (rest looked up from reference TRBV5-4 and TRBJ2-2): ETGVTQSPTHLIKTRGQQVTLRCSSQSGHNTVSWYQQALGQGPQFIFQYYREEENGRGNFPPRFSGLQFPNYSSELNVNALELDDSALYLCASSPTSGGAAGELFFGEGSRLTVL.

J is TRBJ2-2 and V is TRBV4-1, with D uncertain. CDR1 MGHRA and CDR2 YSYEKL come from the germline V gene. This CDR3 has 15 residues. The ends were cut back, 4 bases at V and 3 bases at J, with 12 bases in the middle. The CDR3 spells CASSPKHSDTGELFF. The CDR3 bases are TGCGCCAGCAGCCCAAAACACAGTGACACCGGGGAGCTGTTTTTT.

In this sample, this clone turned up once. The chain employs TRBV2 and TRBJ1-1; 9 bases are a match to TRBD1. Germline V CDR1 and CDR2: SNHLY, FYNNEI. The CDR3 spans 19 residues. With 4 bases clipped from V and 0 bases from J, the junction kept 15 bases outside the gene matches. The CDR3 here is CASSVGGGQGKFLNTEAFF. CDR3 bases: TGTGCCAGCAGTGTTGGGGGCGGACAGGGGAAATTTTTGAACACTGAAGCTTTCTTT. The full variable domain, rest sourced from reference TRBV2 and TRBJ1-1, is EPEVTQTPSHQVTQMGQEVILRCVPISNHLYFYWYRQILGQKVEFLVSFYNNEISEKSEIFDDQFSVERPDGSNFTLKIRSTKLEDSAMYFCASSVGGGQGKFLNTEAFFGQGTRLTVV.

CDR3 coding DNA: TGTGCCAGCAGTGACGGAGTAATTCTGTACTTC. This encodes CASSDGVILYF. V usage is TRBV6-4 and J usage is TRBJ2-7; D is unresolved. The ends were cut back, 2 bases at V and 12 bases at J, with 11 bases in the middle. Germline V gives CDR1 MRHNA, CDR2 SNTAGT. The CDR3 extends over 11 amino acids.

This rearrangement joins TRBV2 to TRBJ2-5; 8 bases are shared with TRBD1. After removal of 7 bases from V and 5 bases from J, the junction contained 9 bases not matched to a gene. Germline CDR1 is SNHLY and CDR2 is FYNNEI. This CDR3 is built from 14 residues. The CDR3 reads CASNRNRGLETQYF. CDR3 in DNA: TGTGCCAGCAATAGAAACAGGGGGTTGGAGACCCAGTACTTC.

This chain links TRBV5-1 with TRBJ1-1; a weak D match, TRBD1 (5 bases). The CDR3 has 14 amino acids. V lost 1 base and J 4 bases, leaving 11 bases between the germline ends. CDR1 is SGHRS, CDR2 YFSETQ, per germline. The CDR3 sequence: CASSLRAGGTEAFF. Here the CDR3 DNA reads TGCGCCAGCAGCTTGAGGGCGGGGGGCACTGAAGCTTTCTTT.

The chain joins TRBV5-1 to TRBJ2-3; the match to TRBD2 covers 11 bases. The CDR3 is made up of 15 amino acids. Per the germline V gene, CDR1 is SGHRS and CDR2 is YFSETQ. The J segment lost 4 bases and the V segment lost 2 bases, leaving 3 bases of the junction unmatched. The CDR3 region has the DNA TGCGCCAGCAGCTTTAGCGGGGGGGCCTCAGATACGCAGTATTTT. Translated: CASSFSGGASDTQYF. Together with reference TRBV5-1 and TRBJ2-3, the CDR3 gives the full variable domain: KAGVTQTPRYLIKTRGQQVTLSCSPISGHRSVSWYQQTPGQGLQFLFEYFSETQRNKGNFPGRFSGRQFSNSRSEMNVSTLELGDSALYLCASSFSGGASDTQYFGPGTRLTVL.

The chain recombines TRBV30 with TRBJ2-1, with 9 bases matching TRBD2. The CDR3 has 16 residues. Trimming removed 5 bases from V and 4 bases from J; junction bases left unmatched: 12. CDR1 GTSNPN and CDR2 SVGIG come from the germline V gene (reference sequence). This CDR3 reads CAWRPFLAGLYNEQFF. CDR3 nucleotide sequence: TGTGCCTGGCGGCCCTTTCTAGCGGGGTTGTACAATGAGCAGTTCTTC.

The CDR3 sequence is CASSEAGGGLDNEQFF. For the CDR3, the DNA is TGTGCCAGCAGTGAAGCAGGAGGGGGCCTTGACAATGAGCAGTTCTTC. The chain recombines TRBV6-1 with TRBJ2-1; weak D call: TRBD1 (7 bases). V lost 0 bases and J lost 5, with 14 bases in between. CDR3 length: 16 residues. Per the germline V gene, CDR1 is MNHNS and CDR2 is SASEGT.

The gene calls are TRBV11-3 and TRBJ1-6; weak D call: TRBD1 (5 bases). This CDR3 has 14 amino acids. The germline V gene has CDR1 SGHNT and CDR2 YENEEA. Trimming removed 5 bases from V and 6 bases from J, with 11 bases in between. The CDR3 DNA reads TGTGCCAGCAGCCTCTCGGGGGTTAATTCACCCCTCCACTTT. Residues: CASSLSGVNSPLHF.

This chain connects TRBV5-1 to TRBJ2-7; TRBD2 aligns across 12 bases. CDR1 is SGHRS, CDR2 YFSETQ, per germline. CDR3 size: 16 residues. Losses at the gene ends were 0 bases for V and 5 bases for J; bases not matched to a gene: 6. The CDR3: CASSLGSSGGADEQYF. CDR3 sequence (DNA): TGCGCCAGCAGCTTGGGTTCTAGCGGGGGGGCGGACGAGCAGTACTTC.

In this sample, this clone turned up a few times. The rearrangement joins TRBV7-2 to TRBJ2-7; possibly TRBD1 for D (6 bases). Trimming cost V 0 bases and J 5 bases, with 14 bases left between them. The CDR3 extends over 15 amino acids. Germline V gene sequence: CDR1 SGHTA, CDR2 FQGNSA. The CDR3: CASSLASGALDEQYF. DNA of the CDR3: TGTGCCAGCAGCTTAGCCTCAGGGGCGCTCGACGAGCAGTACTTC.

A word on this clone: The sample carries other DNA sequences with the same CDR3. The chain has TRBV5-1 and TRBJ2-3; 8 bases are a match to TRBD1. In germline, CDR1 is SGHRS, CDR2 YFSETQ. The V and J ends lost 0 bases and 0 bases, in that order; junction bases with no gene match: 3. This CDR3 is 16 amino acids long. The DNA for the CDR3 is TGCGCCAGCAGCTTGGTAGGACAGGGTAGCACAGATACGCAGTATTTT. Its protein is CASSLVGQGSTDTQYF.

V is TRBV5-1 and J is TRBJ2-1; D is unresolved. The CDR3 is made up of 11 amino acids. Trimming removed 0 bases at V and 9 bases at J, with 4 bases between. Germline assignment: CDR1 SGHRS and CDR2 YFSETQ. The CDR3, as DNA: TGCGCCAGCAGCTTGGGAGCTGAGCAGTTCTTC. Translating gives CASSLGAEQFF. Together with reference TRBV5-1 and TRBJ2-1, the CDR3 gives the full variable domain: KAGVTQTPRYLIKTRGQQVTLSCSPISGHRSVSWYQQTPGQGLQFLFEYFSETQRNKGNFPGRFSGRQFSNSRSEMNVSTLELGDSALYLCASSLGAEQFFGPGTRLTVL.